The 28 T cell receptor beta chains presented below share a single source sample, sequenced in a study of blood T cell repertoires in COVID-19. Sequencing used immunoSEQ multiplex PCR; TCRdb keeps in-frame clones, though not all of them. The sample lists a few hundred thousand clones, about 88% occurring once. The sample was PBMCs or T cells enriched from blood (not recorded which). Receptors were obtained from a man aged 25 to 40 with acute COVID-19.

The CDR3 DNA sequence: TGTGCCAGCAGCCCGGGACTAGCTCTCACAGATACGCAGTATTTT. Translated: CASSPGLALTDTQYF. The rearrangement joins TRBV3-1 (or the pseudogene TRBV3-2) to TRBJ2-3, with 9 bases that match TRBD2. Trimming at V came to 4 bases and at J to 2 bases, leaving 4 bases not matched to a gene. Germline-derived CDR1 and CDR2 are LGHDT and YNNKEL (reference sequence). This CDR3 has 15 residues.

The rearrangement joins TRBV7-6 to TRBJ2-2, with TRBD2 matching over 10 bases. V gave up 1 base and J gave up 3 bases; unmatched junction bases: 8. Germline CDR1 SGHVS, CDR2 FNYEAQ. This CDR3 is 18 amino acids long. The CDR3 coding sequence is TGTGCCAGCAGCTTAGTTCCAGCGGGGGGGCTGGACACCGGGGAGCTGTTTTTT. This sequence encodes CASSLVPAGGLDTGELFF.

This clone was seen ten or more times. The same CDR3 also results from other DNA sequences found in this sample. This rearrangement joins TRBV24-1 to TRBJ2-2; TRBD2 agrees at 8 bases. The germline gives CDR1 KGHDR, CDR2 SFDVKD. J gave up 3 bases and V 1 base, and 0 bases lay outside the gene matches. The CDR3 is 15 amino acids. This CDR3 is CATSDLAGDTGELFF. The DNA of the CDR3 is TGTGCCACCAGTGATTTAGCGGGGGACACCGGGGAGCTGTTTTTT.

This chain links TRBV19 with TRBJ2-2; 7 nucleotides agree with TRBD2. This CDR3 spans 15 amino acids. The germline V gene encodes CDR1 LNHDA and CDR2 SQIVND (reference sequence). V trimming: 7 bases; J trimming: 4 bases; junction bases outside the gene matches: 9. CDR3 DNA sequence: TGTGCCAGTAACGGGGGGAGGGTGTCCACCGGGGAGCTGTTTTTT. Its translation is CASNGGRVSTGELFF.

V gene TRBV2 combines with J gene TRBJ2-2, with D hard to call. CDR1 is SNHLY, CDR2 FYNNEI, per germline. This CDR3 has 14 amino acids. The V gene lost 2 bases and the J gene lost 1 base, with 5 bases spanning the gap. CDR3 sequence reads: CASSELVNTGELFF. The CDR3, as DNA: TGTGCCAGCAGTGAACTCGTGAACACCGGGGAGCTGTTTTTT.

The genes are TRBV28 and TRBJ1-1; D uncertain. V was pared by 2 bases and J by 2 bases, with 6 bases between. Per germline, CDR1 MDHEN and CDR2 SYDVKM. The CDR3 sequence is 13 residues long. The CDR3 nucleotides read TGTGCCAGCAGTTTACCCTCTAACACTGAAGCTTTCTTT. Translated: CASSLPSNTEAFF.

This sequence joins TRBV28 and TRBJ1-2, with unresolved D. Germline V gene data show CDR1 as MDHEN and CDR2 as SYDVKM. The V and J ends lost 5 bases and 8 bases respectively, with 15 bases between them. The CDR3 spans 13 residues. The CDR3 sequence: CASSGLNPKGYTF. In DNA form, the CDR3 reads TGTGCCAGCAGTGGACTAAACCCCAAGGGCTACACCTTC.

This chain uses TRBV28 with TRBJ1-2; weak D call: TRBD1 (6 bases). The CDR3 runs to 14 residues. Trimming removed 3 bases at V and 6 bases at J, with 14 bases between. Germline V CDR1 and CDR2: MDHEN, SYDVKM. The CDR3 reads CASSFLGGVDGYTF. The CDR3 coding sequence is TGTGCCAGCAGTTTTTTAGGGGGGGTCGATGGCTACACCTTC.

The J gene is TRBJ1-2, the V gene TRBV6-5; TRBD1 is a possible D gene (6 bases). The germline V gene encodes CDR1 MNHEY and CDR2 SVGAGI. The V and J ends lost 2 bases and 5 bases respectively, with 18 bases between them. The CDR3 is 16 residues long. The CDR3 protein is CASSYRRFGGAYGYTF. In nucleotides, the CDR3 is TGTGCCAGCAGTTACCGAAGGTTCGGGGGGGCTTATGGCTACACCTTC.

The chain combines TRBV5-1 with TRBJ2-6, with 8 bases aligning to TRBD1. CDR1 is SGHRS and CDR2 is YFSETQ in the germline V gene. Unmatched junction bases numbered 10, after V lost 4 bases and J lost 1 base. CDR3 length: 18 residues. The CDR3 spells CASSEPGQAVSGANVLTF. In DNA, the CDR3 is TGCGCCAGCAGCGAACCGGGACAGGCGGTTTCTGGGGCCAACGTCCTGACTTTC. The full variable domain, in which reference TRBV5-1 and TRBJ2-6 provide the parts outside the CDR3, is KAGVTQTPRYLIKTRGQQVTLSCSPISGHRSVSWYQQTPGQGLQFLFEYFSETQRNKGNFPGRFSGRQFSNSRSEMNVSTLELGDSALYLCASSEPGQAVSGANVLTFGAGSRLTVL.

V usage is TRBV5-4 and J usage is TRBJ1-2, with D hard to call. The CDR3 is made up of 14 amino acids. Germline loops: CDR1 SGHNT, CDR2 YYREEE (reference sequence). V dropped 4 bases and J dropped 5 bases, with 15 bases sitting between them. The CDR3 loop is CASSKDSREYGYTF. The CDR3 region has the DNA TGTGCCAGCAGCAAAGATTCGAGGGAGTATGGCTACACCTTC.

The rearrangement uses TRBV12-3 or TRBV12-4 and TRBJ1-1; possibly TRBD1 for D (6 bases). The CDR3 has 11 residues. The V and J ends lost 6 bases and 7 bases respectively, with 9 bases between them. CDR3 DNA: TGTGCCAGCAGAGGGGGGGGTGAAGCTTTCTTT. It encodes CASRGGGEAFF.

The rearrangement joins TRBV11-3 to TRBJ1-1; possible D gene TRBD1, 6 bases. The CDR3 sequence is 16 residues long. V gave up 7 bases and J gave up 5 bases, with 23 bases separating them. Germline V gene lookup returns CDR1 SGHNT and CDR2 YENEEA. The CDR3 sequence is CASTPRGGEAGTEAFF. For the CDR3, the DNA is TGTGCCAGCACTCCCCGGGGGGGCGAGGCTGGGACTGAAGCTTTCTTT.

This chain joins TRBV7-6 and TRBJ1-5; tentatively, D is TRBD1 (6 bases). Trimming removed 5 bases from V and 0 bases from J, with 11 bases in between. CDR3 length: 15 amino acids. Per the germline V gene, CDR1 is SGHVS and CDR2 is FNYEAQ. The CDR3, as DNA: TGTGCCAGCAGCCTCACAGGGAATAGCAATCAGCCCCAGCATTTT. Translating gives CASSLTGNSNQPQHF. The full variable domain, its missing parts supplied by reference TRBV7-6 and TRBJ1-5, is GAGVSQSPRYKVTKRGQDVALRCDPISGHVSLYWYRQALGQGPEFLTYFNYEAQQDKSGLPNDRFSAERPEGSISTLTIQRTEQRDSAMYRCASSLTGNSNQPQHFGDGTRLSIL.

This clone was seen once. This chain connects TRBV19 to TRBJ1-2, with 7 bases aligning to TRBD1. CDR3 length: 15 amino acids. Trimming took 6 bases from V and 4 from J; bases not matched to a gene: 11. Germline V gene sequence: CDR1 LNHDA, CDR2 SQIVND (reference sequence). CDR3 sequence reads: CASRTQGPALYGYTF. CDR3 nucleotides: TGTGCCAGTAGGACACAGGGGCCCGCTCTCTATGGCTACACCTTC.

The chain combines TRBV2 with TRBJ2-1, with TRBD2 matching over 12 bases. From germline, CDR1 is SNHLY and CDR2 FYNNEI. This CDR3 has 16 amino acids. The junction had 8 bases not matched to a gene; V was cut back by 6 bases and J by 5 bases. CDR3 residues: CASRRLAGGVDNEQFF. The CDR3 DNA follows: TGTGCCAGCAGGCGGCTAGCGGGAGGGGTAGACAATGAGCAGTTCTTC.

Here the CDR3 reads CASSSPSGEYNEQFF. The CDR3 DNA is TGTGCCAGCAGCTCACCCTCGGGGGAGTACAATGAGCAGTTCTTC. The chain combines TRBV7-9 with TRBJ2-1; possible D gene TRBD2, 6 bases. The ends were cut back, 4 bases at V and 4 bases at J, with 14 bases in the middle. In germline, CDR1 is SEHNR, CDR2 FQNEAQ (reference sequence). The CDR3 spans 15 residues.

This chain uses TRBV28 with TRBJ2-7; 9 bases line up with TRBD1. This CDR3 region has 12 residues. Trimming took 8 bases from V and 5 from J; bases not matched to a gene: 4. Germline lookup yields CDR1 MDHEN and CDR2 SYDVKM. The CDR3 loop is CASQGQGDEQYV. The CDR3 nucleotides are TGTGCCAGCCAGGGACAGGGAGACGAGCAGTACGTC.

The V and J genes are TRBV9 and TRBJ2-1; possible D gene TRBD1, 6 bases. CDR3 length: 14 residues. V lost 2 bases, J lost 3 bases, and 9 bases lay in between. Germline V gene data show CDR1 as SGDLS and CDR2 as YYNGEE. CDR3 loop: CASSVRDNYNEQFF. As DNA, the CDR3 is TGTGCCAGCAGCGTTCGGGACAACTACAATGAGCAGTTCTTC.

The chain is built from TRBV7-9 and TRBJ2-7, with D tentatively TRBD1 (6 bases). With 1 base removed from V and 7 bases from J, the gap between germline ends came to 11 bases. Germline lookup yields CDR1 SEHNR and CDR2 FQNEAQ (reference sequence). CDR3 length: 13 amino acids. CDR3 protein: CASSLEGHREQYV. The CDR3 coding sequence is TGTGCCAGCAGCTTAGAGGGACATCGAGAGCAGTACGTC.

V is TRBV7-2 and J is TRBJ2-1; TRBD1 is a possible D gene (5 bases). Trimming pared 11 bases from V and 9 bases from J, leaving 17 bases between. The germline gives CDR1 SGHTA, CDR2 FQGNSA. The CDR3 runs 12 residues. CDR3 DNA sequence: TGTGCCCATGGGGCTGGGCTTGCTGAGCAGTTCTTC. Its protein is CAHGAGLAEQFF.

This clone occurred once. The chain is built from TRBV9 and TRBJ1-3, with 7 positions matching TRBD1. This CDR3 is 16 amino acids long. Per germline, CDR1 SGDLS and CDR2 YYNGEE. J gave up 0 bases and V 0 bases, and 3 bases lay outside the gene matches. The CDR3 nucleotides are TGTGCCAGCAGCGTAGAAGGGACAGTCTCTGGAAACACCATATATTTT. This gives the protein CASSVEGTVSGNTIYF.

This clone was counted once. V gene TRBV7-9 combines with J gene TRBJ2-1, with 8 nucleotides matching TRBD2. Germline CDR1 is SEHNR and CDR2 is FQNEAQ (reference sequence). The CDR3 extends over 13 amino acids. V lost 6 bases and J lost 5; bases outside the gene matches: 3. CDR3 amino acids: CASRRGVNNEQFF. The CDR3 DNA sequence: TGTGCCAGCAGGCGGGGGGTGAACAATGAGCAGTTCTTC.

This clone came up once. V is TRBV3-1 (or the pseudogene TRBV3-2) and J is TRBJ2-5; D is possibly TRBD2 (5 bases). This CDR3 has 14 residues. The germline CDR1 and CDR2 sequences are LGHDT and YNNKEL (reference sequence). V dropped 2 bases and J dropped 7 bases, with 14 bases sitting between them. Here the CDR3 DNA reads TGTGCCAGCAGCCAACTAGCTGGCACGGGGACCCAGTACTTC. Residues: CASSQLAGTGTQYF.

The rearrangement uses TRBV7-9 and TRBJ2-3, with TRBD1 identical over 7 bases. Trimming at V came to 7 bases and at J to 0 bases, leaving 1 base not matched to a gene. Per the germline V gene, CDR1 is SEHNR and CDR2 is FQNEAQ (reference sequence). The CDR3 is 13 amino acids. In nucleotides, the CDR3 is TGTGCCAGCAAGACAGGGAGCACAGATACGCAGTATTTT. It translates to CASKTGSTDTQYF.

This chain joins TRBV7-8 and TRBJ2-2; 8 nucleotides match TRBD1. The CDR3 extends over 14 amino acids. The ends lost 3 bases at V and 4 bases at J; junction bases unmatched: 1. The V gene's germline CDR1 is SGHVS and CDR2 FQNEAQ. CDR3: CASSFQGATGELFF. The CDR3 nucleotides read TGTGCCAGCAGCTTTCAGGGGGCCACCGGGGAGCTGTTTTTT.

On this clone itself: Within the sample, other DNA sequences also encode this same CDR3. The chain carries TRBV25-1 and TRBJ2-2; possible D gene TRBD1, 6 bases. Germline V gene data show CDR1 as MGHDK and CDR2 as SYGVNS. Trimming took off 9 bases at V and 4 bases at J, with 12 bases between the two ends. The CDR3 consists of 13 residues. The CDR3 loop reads CASSGVGTGELFF. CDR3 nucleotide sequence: TGTGCCAGTTCAGGGGTAGGCACCGGGGAGCTGTTTTTT.

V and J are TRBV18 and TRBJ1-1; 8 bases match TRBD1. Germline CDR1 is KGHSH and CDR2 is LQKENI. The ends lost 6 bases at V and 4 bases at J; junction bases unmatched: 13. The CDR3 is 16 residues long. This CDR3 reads CASSPGQGALRTEAFF. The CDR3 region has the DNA TGTGCCAGCTCTCCTGGGCAGGGGGCGCTTCGCACTGAAGCTTTCTTT.